This T cell receptor (beta chain) derives from a study of coeliac disease. Study observations and caveats: Few TRB amino acid sequences were shared between samples; most were unique. Active celiac intraepithelial and lamina propria samples had lower TRB and TRG clonality than control samples. The authors judged this method unsuitable for unbiased gliadin-specific T cell detection.

Some clones are missing from TCRdb's copy, which holds only in-frame ones; the method was immunoSEQ multiplex PCR. The sample has under 9,500 clones; around three fifths are singletons. Germline CDR1 SEHNR, CDR2 FQNEAQ (reference sequence). The CDR3 has 12 residues. V was cut by 3 bases and J by 6 bases, with 6 bases left in between. Only a few counts were recorded for this clone. Its antigen is unidentified. This chain joins TRBV7-9 and TRBJ2-1, with a possible D match to TRBD2 (5 bases). This clonotype originated in a woman in her sixties with celiac disease. The sequenced material came from intraepithelial lymphocytes from the gut. The CDR3 nucleotides read TGTGCCAGCAGCTTTGAGGGCAATGAGCAGTTCTTC. Translated: CASSFEGNEQFF.